These 14 T cell receptor beta chains share one sample of origin, sequenced in a study of blood T cell repertoires in COVID-19. Here immunoSEQ multiplex PCR was the method, and the copy in TCRdb shows in-frame clones only, minus some. Of 300,000 to 500,000 clones in the sample, 88% are singletons; the top ten hold approximately 2.1%. What was sequenced was PBMCs or T cells enriched from blood (not recorded which). The origin of the receptors is a woman aged 40 to 50 with acute COVID-19.

J is TRBJ2-5 and V is TRBV4-2, with 9 positions matching TRBD2. V dropped 0 bases and J dropped 5; count of bases not matched to a gene: 13. This CDR3 comprises 18 residues. Germline V gene lookup returns CDR1 LGHNA and CDR2 YNFKEQ. DNA for the CDR3: TGTGCCAGCAGCCAAGATAGGGGTAGCGGGGGACGTGGGGAGACCCAGTACTTC. Protein sequence: CASSQDRGSGGRGETQYF.

This chain joins TRBV5-1 and TRBJ1-2, with 9 bases lining up with TRBD1. The CDR3 is made up of 14 amino acids. V lost 4 bases, J lost 8 bases, and 9 bases stayed unmatched. Germline CDR1 is SGHRS and CDR2 is YFSETQ. Written as DNA, the CDR3 is TGCGCCAGCAGCCTTACAGGGGGCCCGAAGGGCTACACCTTC. This codes for CASSLTGGPKGYTF.

V gene TRBV11-2 combines with J gene TRBJ1-2, with 7 nucleotides matching TRBD1. CDR1 and CDR2 (germline): SGHAT, FQNNGV. The CDR3 extends over 17 amino acids. V dropped 5 bases and J dropped 8; count of bases not matched to a gene: 20. CDR3 protein: CASSPILRATTGNGYTF. In nucleotides, the CDR3 is TGTGCCAGCAGCCCCATTCTACGGGCTACGACAGGGAACGGCTACACCTTC. Variable domain in full (rest from reference TRBV11-2 and TRBJ1-2): EAGVAQSPRYKIIEKRQSVAFWCNPISGHATLYWYQQILGQGPKLLIQFQNNGVVDDSQLPKDRFSAERLKGVDSTLKIQPAKLEDSAVYLCASSPILRATTGNGYTFGSGTRLTVV.

The genes are TRBV5-1 and TRBJ2-2; 12 positions match TRBD2. This CDR3 contains 18 residues. The trim removed 1 base at V and 0 bases at J, leaving 4 bases unmatched. Germline CDR1 and CDR2: SGHRS and YFSETQ. The CDR3 DNA is TGCGCCAGCAGCTTGACTAGCGGGGGGACCACGAACACCGGGGAGCTGTTTTTT. This gives the protein CASSLTSGGTTNTGELFF.

J is TRBJ1-1 and V is TRBV29-1, with a tentative D call TRBD1 (6 bases). Germline V lookup: CDR1 SQVTM, CDR2 ANQGSEA. The CDR3 is 13 amino acids. The V end was cut by 7 bases, the J end by 1 base, with 13 bases between. CDR3 DNA: TGCAGCGGTCGACAGGTCAAGAACACTGAAGCTTTCTTT. Its protein product is CSGRQVKNTEAFF.

The CDR3 bases are TGTGCCAGCAGCTCCCGGGGACAGGGTCGAGATACGCAGTATTTT. Protein: CASSSRGQGRDTQYF. This chain uses TRBV5-4 with TRBJ2-3, with 9 bases matching TRBD1. The J segment lost 5 bases and the V segment lost 3 bases, leaving 7 bases of the junction unmatched. The CDR3 consists of 15 residues. Germline V CDR1 and CDR2: SGHNT, YYREEE (reference sequence).

The J gene is TRBJ1-1, the V gene TRBV7-2, with 10 bases lining up with TRBD1. The ends lost 5 bases at V and 4 bases at J; junction bases unmatched: 7. Germline V gene data show CDR1 as SGHTA and CDR2 as FQGNSA. The CDR3 is made up of 15 amino acids. The CDR3 DNA is TGTGCCAGCAGCCCCGACAGGGGGCGGATCACTGAAGCTTTCTTT. Protein: CASSPDRGRITEAFF.

The chain joins TRBV27 to TRBJ2-2, with D maybe TRBD1 (6 bases). Trimming cost V 5 bases and J 2 bases, with 18 bases left between them. CDR3 size: 17 residues. Per germline, CDR1 MNHEY and CDR2 SMNVEV (reference sequence). In DNA form, the CDR3 reads TGTGCCAGCAGTGCACCCGGCTGGGGGCCTAACACCGGGGAGCTGTTTTTT. Its protein product is CASSAPGWGPNTGELFF.

The gene calls are TRBV4-1 and TRBJ2-5, with TRBD2 matching 8 bases. The CDR3 has 16 amino acids. CDR1 is MGHRA, CDR2 YSYEKL, per germline. J lost 7 bases, V lost 0 bases, and 10 bases had no gene match. The CDR3 DNA follows: TGCGCCAGCAGCCAAGATCTTTGGGAGCGGGGGACGACCCAGTACTTC. As protein: CASSQDLWERGTTQYF.

The rearrangement joins TRBV19 to TRBJ1-5; no clear D gene. Germline CDR1 is LNHDA and CDR2 is SQIVND (reference sequence). The CDR3 loop spans 13 amino acids. V was cut by 0 bases and J by 8 bases, with 8 bases left in between. The CDR3 bases are TGTGCCAGTAGTATAGAGGGAGGGAAGCCCCAGCATTTT. Translating gives CASSIEGGKPQHF. Variable domain in full (rest from reference TRBV19 and TRBJ1-5): DGGITQSPKYLFRKEGQNVTLSCEQNLNHDAMYWYRQDPGQGLRLIYYSQIVNDFQKGDIAEGYSVSREKKESFPLTVTSAQKNPTAFYLCASSIEGGKPQHFGDGTRLSIL.

The chain joins TRBV10-3 to TRBJ1-6; 7 nucleotides match TRBD1. V dropped 11 bases and J dropped 3; count of bases not matched to a gene: 7. CDR1 and CDR2 from the germline V gene are ENHRY and SYGVKD. The CDR3 covers 14 residues. The CDR3 spells CAATQGVYNSPLHF. CDR3 DNA sequence: TGTGCCGCAACTCAGGGGGTCTATAATTCACCCCTCCACTTT.

V is TRBV18 and J is TRBJ1-2; D unresolved. V lost 0 bases and J 3 bases, leaving 14 bases between the germline ends. Per the germline V gene, CDR1 is KGHSH and CDR2 is LQKENI. The CDR3 has 16 residues. The CDR3 DNA reads as TGTGCCAGCTCACCACCCGGCAGGAATCCTTACTATGGCTACACCTTC. It codes for CASSPPGRNPYYGYTF.

The rearrangement uses TRBV4-1 and TRBJ2-4; D is undetermined. The V and J ends lost 0 bases and 8 bases respectively, with 17 bases between them. The germline V gene encodes CDR1 MGHRA and CDR2 YSYEKL. The CDR3 has 16 amino acids. As DNA, the CDR3 is TGCGCCAGCAGCCAAGATCACTTGGTCGCGAGATACATTCAGTACTTC. Its translation is CASSQDHLVARYIQYF.

The genes are TRBV12-3 or TRBV12-4 and TRBJ1-6; D is perhaps TRBD1 (5 bases). The CDR3 extends over 13 amino acids. Trimming took 3 bases from V and 9 from J, leaving 9 bases between them. The CDR3 nucleotides are TGTGCCAGCAGTTTGGACACGCCTTCACCCCTCCACTTT. It specifies CASSLDTPSPLHF.